The 21 T cell receptor beta chains reported below all come from one sample, sequenced in a study of blood T cells in healthy people across ages (dated by TCRdb to the mid-2010s). The library was obtained by 5' RACE. Data came from an Illumina HiSeq 2500. A second PCR of roughly 6 to 12 cycles was performed with a sample-barcoded 5' primer and a J-beta primer mix. Using fastp at Q25 and MiXCR, TCRdb reprocessed the public reads and kept productive beta chains. Each entry merges the rows of one CDR3 protein and shows their most common DNA and genes. The sample data list 700,000 to 850,000 distinct CDR3 sequences, and around 34% of these were observed just once. Clones ranked in the top ten supply 10% to 15% of the sample. The sample taken for sequencing was blood. Source of these receptors: a man younger than 35 in good health.

In its sample, this clonotype was seen once. The CDR3 does not close with the conserved phenylalanine or tryptophan, likely indicating a read error. This chain links TRBV25-1 with TRBJ1-2; D is perhaps TRBD1 (5 bases). Germline CDR1 is MGHDK and CDR2 is SYGVNS. This CDR3 is 12 amino acids long. V lost 8 bases to trimming and J lost 2 bases, with 9 bases between them. The CDR3 DNA is TGTGCCAGCGGGGACGGGAACTATGGCTACACCTCC. It codes for CASGDGNYGYTS.

The V gene is TRBV5-1, the J gene TRBJ2-3, with D possibly being TRBD1 or TRBD2 (5 bases each). The CDR3 is 15 amino acids. Deletions cut 3 bases from V and 0 bases from J, with 11 bases between. CDR1 SGHRS and CDR2 YFSETQ come from the germline V gene. The chain's CDR3 is CASSSGTLSTDTQYF. In DNA, the CDR3 is TGCGCCAGCAGCTCCGGGACGCTTAGCACAGATACGCAGTATTTT.

This clonotype was counted only a few times. The rearrangement joins TRBV2 to TRBJ2-5; D is possibly TRBD2 (7 bases). The CDR3 loop spans 14 amino acids. CDR1 is SNHLY, CDR2 FYNNEI, per germline. V gave up 7 bases and J gave up 2 bases, with 14 bases separating them. CDR3 region: CASKAGASQETQYF. CDR3 sequence (DNA): TGTGCCAGCAAGGCGGGGGCCTCTCAAGAGACCCAGTACTTC.

This chain uses TRBV20-1 with TRBJ1-6; 8 nucleotides agree with TRBD1. V gave up 5 bases and J gave up 5 bases; unmatched junction bases: 8. The CDR3 totals 15 residues. CDR1 and CDR2 (germline): DFQATT, SNEGSKA (reference sequence). The CDR3 sequence is CSAGSGGVNNSPLHF. The CDR3 DNA reads as TGCAGTGCTGGATCAGGGGGCGTAAATAATTCACCCCTCCACTTT.

V usage is TRBV6-5 and J usage is TRBJ1-2; D possibly corresponds to TRBD1 (6 bases). The germline V gene encodes CDR1 MNHEY and CDR2 SVGAGI. This CDR3 comprises 18 residues. Deletions cut 1 base from V and 1 base from J, with 19 bases between. The CDR3 loop is CASSYYGTPRWDNYGYTF. CDR3 coding DNA: TGTGCCAGCAGTTACTACGGGACACCCCGATGGGATAACTATGGCTACACCTTC.

CDR3 protein: CASSLGEQNYGYTF. The CDR3 DNA sequence: TGTGCCAGCTCACTCGGAGAACAAAACTATGGCTACACCTTC. This chain links TRBV7-9 with TRBJ1-2, with unresolved D. The CDR3 is 14 amino acids. Trimming took off 8 bases at V and 2 bases at J, with 15 bases between the two ends. From germline, CDR1 is SEHNR and CDR2 FQNEAQ (reference sequence).

This chain connects TRBV4-3 to TRBJ1-2, with D uncertain. Trimming removed 0 bases from V and 4 bases from J, with 9 bases in between. This CDR3 has 14 amino acids. CDR1 is LGHNA, CDR2 YSLEER, per germline. The CDR3, as DNA: TGCGCCAGCAGCCAAGATTTTGGGGTCTATGGCTACACCTTC. It encodes CASSQDFGVYGYTF.

This clonotype was counted between two and nine times. The chain has TRBV3-1 and TRBJ1-2; a weak D match, TRBD1 (5 bases). This CDR3 region has 14 residues. Germline CDR1 and CDR2: LGHDT and YNNKEL (reference sequence). The V end lost 1 base, the J end lost 4 bases, and 10 bases lay between the germline ends. The CDR3 loop is CASSQVIGTYGYTF. The CDR3 DNA reads as TGTGCCAGCAGCCAAGTCATAGGGACCTATGGCTACACCTTC.

The chain has TRBV4-1 and TRBJ1-2; no reliable D call. The CDR3 loop spans 15 amino acids. Germline assignment: CDR1 MGHRA and CDR2 YSYEKL. V was clipped by 1 base and J by 1 base, with 10 bases between them. The CDR3 reads CASSQGNSRNYGYTF. CDR3 bases: TGCGCCAGCAGCCAAGGAAACAGCCGTAACTATGGCTACACCTTC.

This clonotype appeared many times. The chain has TRBV6-5 and TRBJ1-2, with D perhaps TRBD1 (6 bases). The germline gives CDR1 MNHEY, CDR2 SVGAGI. The ends were cut back, 2 bases at V and 11 bases at J, with 15 bases in the middle. This CDR3 is 13 amino acids long. CDR3 DNA: TGTGCCAGCAGTTACACACCGAGGGGGGGGTACACCTTC. Protein product: CASSYTPRGGYTF.

This clonotype was counted at least ten times. V is TRBV4-2 and J is TRBJ2-4, with D perhaps matching TRBD1 (5 bases). Germline V gene lookup returns CDR1 LGHNA and CDR2 YNFKEQ. The CDR3 runs to 16 residues. Trimming pared 4 bases from V and 0 bases from J, leaving 13 bases between. The CDR3 here is CASSPYSDTAKNIQYF. The CDR3 DNA reads as TGTGCCAGCAGCCCATATTCGGACACAGCCAAAAACATTCAGTACTTC.

Remarks on this clonotype: Being one base from a much bigger clone, this may be a read error. This sequence joins TRBV12-3 or TRBV12-4 and TRBJ2-3; D not certain. The CDR3 is 14 residues long. V was trimmed by 2 bases and J by 3 bases, leaving 9 bases between them. The CDR3 region has the DNA TGTGCCAGCAGTTTAAGTCTCACGACAGATACGCAGTATTTT. This encodes CASSLSLTTDTQYF.

This clonotype was seen ten or more times. This chain uses TRBV2 with TRBJ2-5; 13 bases are a match to TRBD2. The V gene end was trimmed by 5 bases and the J gene end by 2 bases; junction bases not matched to a gene: 5. The germline gives CDR1 SNHLY, CDR2 FYNNEI. This CDR3 has 16 residues. In DNA, the CDR3 is TGTGCCAGCAGTCTTAGACTAGCGGGGGGTCAAGAGACCCAGTACTTC. Translated, it gives CASSLRLAGGQETQYF.

The gene calls are TRBV5-6 and TRBJ1-1; a possible D gene is TRBD1 (5 bases). Trimming pared 0 bases from V and 6 bases from J, leaving 12 bases between. Germline V gene sequence: CDR1 SGHDT, CDR2 YYEEEE. The CDR3 is 14 residues long. DNA for the CDR3: TGTGCCAGCAGCTTGGGGCAGGGAAGGTCTGAAGCTTTCTTT. As protein: CASSLGQGRSEAFF.

The sample holds a few counts of this clonotype. The J gene is TRBJ2-1, the V gene TRBV19; maybe TRBD2 (7 bases). CDR1 and CDR2 from the germline V gene are LNHDA and SQIVND (reference sequence). The V end was cut by 5 bases, the J end by 6 bases, with 14 bases between. This CDR3 comprises 14 residues. The CDR3 here is CASSPRGGTNEQFF. In DNA, the CDR3 is TGTGCCAGTAGTCCAAGGGGGGGTACCAATGAGCAGTTCTTC.

A note on this clonotype: This may arise from a read error, as a much more abundant clone is one base away. The V call is TRBV12-3 or TRBV12-4, the J call TRBJ2-3; D ambiguous. The V end was cut by 8 bases, the J end by 3 bases, with 12 bases between. The CDR3 consists of 13 residues. DNA for the CDR3: TGTGCCAGCGGGCCCCCAAATACAGATACGCAGTATTTT. Protein sequence: CASGPPNTDTQYF.

V is TRBV20-1 and J is TRBJ2-1, with 15 bases that match TRBD2. V gave up 5 bases and J gave up 8 bases; unmatched junction bases: 4. The CDR3 sequence is 14 residues long. CDR1 and CDR2 from the germline V gene are DFQATT and SNEGSKA (reference sequence). CDR3 residues: CSAWTSGGAYEQFF. CDR3 in DNA: TGCAGTGCTTGGACTAGCGGGGGGGCCTATGAGCAGTTCTTC.

The chain is built from TRBV5-6 and TRBJ1-4; 10 nucleotides match TRBD1. Germline CDR1 SGHDT, CDR2 YYEEEE. V trimming: 4 bases; J trimming: 5 bases; junction bases outside the gene matches: 11. The CDR3 consists of 17 residues. The CDR3 DNA reads TGTGCCAGCAGCCCGGTCCCGGGACAGGGGAGGAATGAAAAACTGTTTTTT. Translated, it gives CASSPVPGQGRNEKLFF.

This clonotype showed up just a few times. The chain links TRBV9 to TRBJ2-1; D not certain. This CDR3 is built from 14 residues. V was shortened by 7 bases and J by 0 bases, with 11 bases between the two germline ends. The germline CDR1 and CDR2 sequences are SGDLS and YYNGEE. The CDR3 DNA is TGTGCCAGCGGCGGCGGTCTCTCCTACAATGAGCAGTTCTTC. Translating it yields CASGGGLSYNEQFF.

Of note for this clonotype: The germline gene is not matched at one end of the junction; a read error may be the cause. The V gene is TRBV10-3, the J gene TRBJ2-5; D may be TRBD1 or TRBD2 (5 bases each). TRBJ2-4 explains the end of the DNA better; the J call may be wrong. From germline, CDR1 is ENHRY and CDR2 SYGVKD. The CDR3 sequence is 14 residues long. The CDR3 nucleotides are TGTGCCGTCAGTGAGTCGAGAGGGGATGACATTCAGTACTTC. It is translated as CAVSESRGDDIQYF.

This clonotype was seen only once. The chain employs TRBV6-2 or TRBV6-3 and TRBJ2-7, with 8 bases that match TRBD1. The CDR3 is 21 amino acids. With 0 bases clipped from V and 3 bases from J, the junction kept 22 bases outside the gene matches. In germline, CDR1 is MNHEY, CDR2 SVGEGT. CDR3 DNA: TGTGCCAGCAGTTACTCTTGGGGACAGGCCTTTACTCCTCCCGAGGACTACGAGCAGTACTTC. Protein sequence: CASSYSWGQAFTPPEDYEQYF.